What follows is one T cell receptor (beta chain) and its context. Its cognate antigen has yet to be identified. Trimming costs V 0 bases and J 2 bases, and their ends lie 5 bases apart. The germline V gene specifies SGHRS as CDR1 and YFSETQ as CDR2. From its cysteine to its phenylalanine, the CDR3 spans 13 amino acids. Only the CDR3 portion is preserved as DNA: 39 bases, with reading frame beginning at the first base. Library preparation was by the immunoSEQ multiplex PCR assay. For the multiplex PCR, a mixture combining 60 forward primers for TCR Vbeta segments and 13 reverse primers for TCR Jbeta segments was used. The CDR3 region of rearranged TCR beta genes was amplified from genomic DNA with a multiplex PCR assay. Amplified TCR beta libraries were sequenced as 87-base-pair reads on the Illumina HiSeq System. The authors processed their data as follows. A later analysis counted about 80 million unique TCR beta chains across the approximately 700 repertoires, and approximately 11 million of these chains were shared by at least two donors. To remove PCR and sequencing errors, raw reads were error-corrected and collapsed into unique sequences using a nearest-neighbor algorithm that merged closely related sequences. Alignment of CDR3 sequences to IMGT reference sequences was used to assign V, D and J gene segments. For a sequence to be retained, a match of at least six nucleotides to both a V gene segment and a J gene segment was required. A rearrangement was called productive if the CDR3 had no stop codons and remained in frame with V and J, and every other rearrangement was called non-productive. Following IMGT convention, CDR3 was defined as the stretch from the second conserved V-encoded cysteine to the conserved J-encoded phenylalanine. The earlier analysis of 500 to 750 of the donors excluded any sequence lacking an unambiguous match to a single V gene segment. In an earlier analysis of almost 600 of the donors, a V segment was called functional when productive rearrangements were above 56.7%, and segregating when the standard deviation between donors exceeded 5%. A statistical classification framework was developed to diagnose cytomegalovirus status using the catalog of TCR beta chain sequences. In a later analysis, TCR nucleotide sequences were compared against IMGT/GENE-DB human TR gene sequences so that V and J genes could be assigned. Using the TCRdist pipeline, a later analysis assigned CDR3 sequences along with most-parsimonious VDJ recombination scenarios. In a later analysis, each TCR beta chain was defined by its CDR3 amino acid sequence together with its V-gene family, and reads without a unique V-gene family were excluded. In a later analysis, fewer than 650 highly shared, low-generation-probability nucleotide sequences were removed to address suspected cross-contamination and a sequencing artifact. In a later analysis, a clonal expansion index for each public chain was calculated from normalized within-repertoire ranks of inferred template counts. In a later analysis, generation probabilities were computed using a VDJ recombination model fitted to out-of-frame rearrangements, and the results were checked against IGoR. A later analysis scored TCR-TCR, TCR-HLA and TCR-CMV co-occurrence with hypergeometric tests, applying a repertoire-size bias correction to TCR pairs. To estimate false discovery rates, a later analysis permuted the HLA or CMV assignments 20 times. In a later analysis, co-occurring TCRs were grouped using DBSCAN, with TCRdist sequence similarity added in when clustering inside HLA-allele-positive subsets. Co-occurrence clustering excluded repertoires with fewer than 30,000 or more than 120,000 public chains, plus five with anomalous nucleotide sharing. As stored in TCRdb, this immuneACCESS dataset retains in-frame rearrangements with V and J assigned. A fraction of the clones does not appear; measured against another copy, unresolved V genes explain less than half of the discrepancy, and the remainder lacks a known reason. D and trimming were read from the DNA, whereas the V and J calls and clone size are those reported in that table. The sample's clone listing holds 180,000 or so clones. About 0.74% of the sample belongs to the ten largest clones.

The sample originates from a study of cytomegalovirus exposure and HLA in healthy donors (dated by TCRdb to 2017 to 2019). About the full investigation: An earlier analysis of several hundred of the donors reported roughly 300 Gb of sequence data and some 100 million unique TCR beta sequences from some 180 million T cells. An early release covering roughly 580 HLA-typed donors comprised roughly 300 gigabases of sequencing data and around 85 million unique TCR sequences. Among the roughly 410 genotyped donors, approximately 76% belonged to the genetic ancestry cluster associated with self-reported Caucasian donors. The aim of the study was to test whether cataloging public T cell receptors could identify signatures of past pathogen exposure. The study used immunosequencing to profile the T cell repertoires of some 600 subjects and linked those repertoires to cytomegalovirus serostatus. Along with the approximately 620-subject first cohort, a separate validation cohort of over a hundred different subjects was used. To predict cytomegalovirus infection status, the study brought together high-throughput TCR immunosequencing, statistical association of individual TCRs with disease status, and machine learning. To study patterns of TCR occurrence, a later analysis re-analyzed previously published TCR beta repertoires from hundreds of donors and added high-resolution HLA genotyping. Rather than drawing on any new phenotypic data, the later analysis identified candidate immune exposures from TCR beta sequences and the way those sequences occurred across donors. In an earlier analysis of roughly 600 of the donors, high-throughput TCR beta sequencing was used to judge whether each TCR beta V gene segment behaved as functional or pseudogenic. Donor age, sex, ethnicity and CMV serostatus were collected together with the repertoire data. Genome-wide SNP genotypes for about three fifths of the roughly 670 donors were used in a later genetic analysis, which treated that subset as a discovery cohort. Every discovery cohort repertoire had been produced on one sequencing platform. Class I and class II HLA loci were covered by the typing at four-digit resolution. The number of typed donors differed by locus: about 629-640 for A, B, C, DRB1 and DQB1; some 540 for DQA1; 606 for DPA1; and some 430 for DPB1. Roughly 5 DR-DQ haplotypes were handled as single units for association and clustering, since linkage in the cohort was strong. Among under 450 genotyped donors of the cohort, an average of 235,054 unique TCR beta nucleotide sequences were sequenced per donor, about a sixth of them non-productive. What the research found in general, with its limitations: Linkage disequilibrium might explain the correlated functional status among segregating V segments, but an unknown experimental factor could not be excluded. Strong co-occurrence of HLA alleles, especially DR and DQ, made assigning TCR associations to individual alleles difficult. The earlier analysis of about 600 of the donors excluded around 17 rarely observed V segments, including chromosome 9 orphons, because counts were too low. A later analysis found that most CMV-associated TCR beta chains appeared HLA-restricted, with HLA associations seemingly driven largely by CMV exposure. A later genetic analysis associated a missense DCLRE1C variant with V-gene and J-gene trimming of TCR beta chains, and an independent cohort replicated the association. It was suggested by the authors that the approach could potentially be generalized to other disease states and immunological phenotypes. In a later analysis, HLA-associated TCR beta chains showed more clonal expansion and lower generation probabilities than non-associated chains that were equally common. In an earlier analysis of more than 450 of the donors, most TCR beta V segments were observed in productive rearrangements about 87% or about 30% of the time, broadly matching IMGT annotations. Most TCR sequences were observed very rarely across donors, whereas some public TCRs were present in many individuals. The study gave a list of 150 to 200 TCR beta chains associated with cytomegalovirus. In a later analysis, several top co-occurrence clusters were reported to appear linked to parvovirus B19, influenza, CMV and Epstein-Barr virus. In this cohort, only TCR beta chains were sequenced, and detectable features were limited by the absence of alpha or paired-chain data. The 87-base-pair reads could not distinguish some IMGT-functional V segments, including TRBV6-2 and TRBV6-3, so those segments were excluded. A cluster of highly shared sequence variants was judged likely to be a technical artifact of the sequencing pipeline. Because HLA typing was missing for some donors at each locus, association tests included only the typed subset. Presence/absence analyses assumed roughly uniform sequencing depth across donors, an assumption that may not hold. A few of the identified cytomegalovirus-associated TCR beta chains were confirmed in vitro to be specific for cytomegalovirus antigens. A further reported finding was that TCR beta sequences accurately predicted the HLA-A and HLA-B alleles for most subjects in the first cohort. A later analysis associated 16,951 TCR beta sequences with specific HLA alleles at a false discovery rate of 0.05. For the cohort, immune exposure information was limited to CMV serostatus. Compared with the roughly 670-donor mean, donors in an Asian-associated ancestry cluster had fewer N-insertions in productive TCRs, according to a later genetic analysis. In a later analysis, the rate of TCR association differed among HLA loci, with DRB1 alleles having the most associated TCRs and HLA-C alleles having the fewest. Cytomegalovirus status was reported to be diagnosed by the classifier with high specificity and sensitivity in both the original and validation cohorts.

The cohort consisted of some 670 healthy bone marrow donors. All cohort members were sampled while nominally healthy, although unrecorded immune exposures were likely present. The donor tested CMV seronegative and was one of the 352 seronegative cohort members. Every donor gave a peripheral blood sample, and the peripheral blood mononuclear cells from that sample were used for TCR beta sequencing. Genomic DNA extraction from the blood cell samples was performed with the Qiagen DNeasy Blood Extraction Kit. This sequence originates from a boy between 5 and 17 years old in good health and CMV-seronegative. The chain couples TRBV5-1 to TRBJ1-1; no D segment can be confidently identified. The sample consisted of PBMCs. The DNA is TGCGCCAGCAGCTTGGGTAAAAACACTGAAGCTTTCTTT. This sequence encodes CASSLGKNTEAFF.